What follows are 21 T cell receptor beta chains derived from one specimen sequenced in a study of blood T cell repertoires in COVID-19 (dated by TCRdb to about 2020). Libraries were prepared through the immunoSEQ multiplex PCR assay. The source is immuneACCESS, and TCRdb retained only in-frame sequences with V and J called. Part of the clones is not carried over; for the studies checked, unresolved V genes explain less than half of this, and the remainder is unexplained. The sample table holds fewer than 250,000 clones, of which around 86% were seen once. The top ten clonotypes cover about 4.1% of the sample. Input material: PBMCs or T cells enriched from blood (not recorded which). The receptors here all came from a woman aged 40 to 50 with acute COVID-19.

The gene calls are TRBV12-3 or TRBV12-4 and TRBJ1-6; weak D call: TRBD1 (6 bases). The CDR3 has 12 residues. Deletions cut 6 bases from V and 14 bases from J, with 14 bases between. The CDR3, as DNA: TGTGCCAGCAGCCCTCTAGGGGGGGCCCTCCACTTT. Its translation: CASSPLGGALHF.

The chain uses TRBV18 and TRBJ2-3; TRBD2 matches 8 bases. V was pared by 1 base and J by 3 bases, with 15 bases of the junction left unmatched. Germline-derived CDR1 and CDR2 are KGHSH and LQKENI. This CDR3 has 19 amino acids. The CDR3 nucleotides read TGTGCCAGCTCACCACTCGCTTCCTCAGCGGGAGCGAGTACAGATACGCAGTATTTT. This sequence encodes CASSPLASSAGASTDTQYF. Using reference TRBV18 and TRBJ2-3 for the parts outside the CDR3, the full variable domain is NAGVMQNPRHLVRRRGQEARLRCSPMKGHSHVYWYRQLPEEGLKFMVYLQKENIIDESGMPKERFSAEFPKEGPSILRIQQVVRGDSAAYFCASSPLASSAGASTDTQYFGPGTRLTVL.

The chain has TRBV9 and TRBJ1-4; 7 positions agree with TRBD1. The CDR3 loop spans 14 amino acids. V shed 4 bases, J shed 5 bases, and the junction held 5 bases outside the gene matches. CDR1 and CDR2 from the germline V gene are SGDLS and YYNGEE. The CDR3: CASSQDRLNEKLFF. CDR3 sequence (DNA): TGTGCCAGCAGCCAGGACAGGTTGAATGAAAAACTGTTTTTT.

The chain combines TRBV5-6 with TRBJ1-6, with D hard to call. The CDR3 contains 14 residues. Germline V gives CDR1 SGHDT, CDR2 YYEEEE. The V gene lost 2 bases and the J gene lost 3 bases, with 6 bases spanning the gap. The CDR3 region is CASSFFHYNSPLHF. CDR3 coding DNA: TGTGCCAGCAGCTTTTTTCACTATAATTCACCCCTCCACTTT.

The chain recombines TRBV27 with TRBJ2-7, with D possibly being TRBD2 (6 bases). The CDR3 is made up of 16 amino acids. Trimming pared 5 bases from V and 4 bases from J, leaving 21 bases between. Germline V gives CDR1 MNHEY, CDR2 SMNVEV (reference sequence). Here the CDR3 reads CASSPLGRTLAYEQYF. CDR3 sequence (DNA): TGTGCCAGCAGTCCCCTTGGGAGGACCCTAGCGTACGAGCAGTACTTC.

The chain has TRBV3-1 (or the pseudogene TRBV3-2) and TRBJ1-5, with 7 bases aligning to TRBD1. The CDR3 length is 14 residues. With V trimmed by 3 bases and J by 6 bases, 5 bases remained unmatched. Germline CDR1 LGHDT, CDR2 YNNKEL (reference sequence). This CDR3 reads CASSHGQGGQPQHF. CDR3 nucleotides: TGTGCCAGCAGCCATGGGCAGGGGGGTCAGCCCCAGCATTTT.

V gene TRBV5-1 combines with J gene TRBJ2-3, with TRBD1 as a possible D gene (5 bases). This CDR3 is 15 amino acids long. The V end was cut by 4 bases, the J end by 2 bases, with 14 bases between. Germline CDR1 SGHRS, CDR2 YFSETQ. DNA for the CDR3: TGCGCCAGCAGCCCACAGGTACTCCCCACAGATACGCAGTATTTT. Translating gives CASSPQVLPTDTQYF.

This sequence joins TRBV15 and TRBJ1-3; D is uncertain. Trimming removed 1 base from V and 0 bases from J, with 16 bases in between. The CDR3 spans 18 residues. The germline V gene encodes CDR1 LNHNV and CDR2 YYDKDF (reference sequence). CDR3 protein: CATSRAAPKIFSGNTIYF. Written as DNA, the CDR3 is TGTGCCACCAGCAGAGCCGCGCCCAAGATTTTCTCTGGAAACACCATATATTTT. Full variable domain (missing parts from reference TRBV15 and TRBJ1-3): DAMVIQNPRYQVTQFGKPVTLSCSQTLNHNVMYWYQQKSSQAPKLLFHYYDKDFNNEADTPDNFQSRRPNTSFCFLDIRSPGLGDTAMYLCATSRAAPKIFSGNTIYFGEGSWLTVV.

The chain combines TRBV19 with TRBJ1-3, with 7 bases fitting TRBD1. Germline V gene sequence: CDR1 LNHDA, CDR2 SQIVND (reference sequence). This CDR3 comprises 14 residues. V lost 10 bases to trimming and J lost 0 bases; unmatched junction nucleotides: 6. CDR3 region: CATWDRSSGNTIYF. The CDR3, as DNA: TGTGCCACCTGGGACAGAAGCTCTGGAAACACCATATATTTT.

This chain joins TRBV7-8 and TRBJ2-7, with 13 bases aligning to TRBD2. The CDR3 sequence is 19 residues long. CDR1 is SGHVS and CDR2 is FQNEAQ in the germline V gene. J lost 2 bases, V lost 5 bases, and 15 bases had no gene match. The CDR3 loop is CASSDKVPGLAGKAYEQYF. The CDR3 region has the DNA TGTGCCAGCAGCGACAAAGTTCCGGGACTAGCGGGAAAGGCCTACGAGCAGTACTTC.

The chain uses TRBV5-5 and TRBJ1-1, with no clear D. Germline CDR1 and CDR2: SGHKS and YYEKEE (reference sequence). The CDR3 sequence is 11 residues long. V was shortened by 4 bases and J by 8 bases, with 9 bases between the two germline ends. The CDR3, as DNA: TGTGCCAGCAGCCCTGGAGGGGAAGCTTTCTTT. As protein: CASSPGGEAFF.

The CDR3 spells CASSAYRGSGRKEYTEAFF. CDR3 DNA: TGTGCCAGCAGTGCTTACAGGGGAAGCGGGAGAAAGGAGTACACTGAAGCTTTCTTT. This sequence joins TRBV28 and TRBJ1-1; 7 bases are shared with TRBD1. V trimming: 5 bases; J trimming: 3 bases; junction bases outside the gene matches: 21. Per the germline V gene, CDR1 is MDHEN and CDR2 is SYDVKM. The CDR3 loop spans 19 amino acids.

This clone was seen just once. V usage is TRBV30 and J usage is TRBJ1-1; TRBD1 aligns across 8 bases. V trimming: 7 bases; J trimming: 10 bases; junction bases outside the gene matches: 11. The length of the CDR3 is 12 residues. Germline lookup yields CDR1 GTSNPN and CDR2 SVGIG (reference sequence). CDR3 sequence: CAFRPGGSAAFF. CDR3 nucleotide sequence: TGTGCCTTCCGACCAGGGGGCTCCGCAGCTTTCTTT.

This chain joins TRBV12-5 and TRBJ2-7; 8 positions agree with TRBD1. This CDR3 is built from 15 residues. J gave up 5 bases and V 2 bases, and 8 bases lay outside the gene matches. Germline CDR1 LGHNT, CDR2 FRNRAP. In DNA, the CDR3 is TGTGCTAGTGGTTTGCCCCAGGGGGCCGGGGACGAGCAGTACTTC. This encodes CASGLPQGAGDEQYF.

This chain joins TRBV30 and TRBJ2-6, with D perhaps TRBD1 (5 bases). Germline CDR1 and CDR2: GTSNPN and SVGIG (reference sequence). V was clipped by 2 bases and J by 12 bases, with 14 bases between them. The CDR3 has 13 amino acids. The CDR3 sequence: CAWSFQGHSVLTF. Here the CDR3 DNA reads TGTGCCTGGAGTTTCCAGGGTCATAGCGTCCTGACTTTC.

V gene TRBV28 combines with J gene TRBJ2-7; possibly TRBD1 for D (6 bases). The CDR3 loop spans 12 amino acids. Germline V lookup: CDR1 MDHEN, CDR2 SYDVKM. The V and J ends lost 5 bases and 4 bases respectively, with 9 bases between them. CDR3 residues: CASSGGSYEQYF. CDR3 DNA: TGTGCCAGCAGTGGGGGCTCGTACGAGCAGTACTTC.

The table lists this clone with a count of one. The V gene is TRBV4-3, the J gene TRBJ2-3; a weak D match, TRBD2 (5 bases). Germline lookup yields CDR1 LGHNA and CDR2 YSLEER. V was shortened by 4 bases and J by 3 bases, with 14 bases between the two germline ends. This CDR3 region has 15 residues. The CDR3 sequence: CASSPYAGLTDTQYF. CDR3 bases: TGCGCCAGCAGCCCCTACGCGGGTTTGACAGATACGCAGTATTTT.

The chain is built from TRBV28 and TRBJ2-1; the D gene is possibly TRBD1 (7 bases). Germline V CDR1 and CDR2: MDHEN, SYDVKM. CDR3 length equals 15 residues. V lost 7 bases to trimming and J lost 0 bases, with 13 bases between them. CDR3 nucleotide sequence: TGTGCCAGCACCGGGGGACAGAGCTCCTACAATGAGCAGTTCTTC. Protein: CASTGGQSSYNEQFF.

V gene TRBV3-1 (or the pseudogene TRBV3-2) combines with J gene TRBJ2-1, with 9 bases that match TRBD2. In germline, CDR1 is LGHDT, CDR2 YNNKEL (reference sequence). After removal of 2 bases from V and 12 bases from J, the junction contained 11 bases not matched to a gene. The CDR3 is made up of 15 amino acids. As DNA, the CDR3 is TGTGCCAGCAGCCAAAGAGCGGGGGGCACAAGGGGGCAGTTCTTC. It encodes CASSQRAGGTRGQFF.

The chain has TRBV9 and TRBJ2-1, with 10 nucleotides matching TRBD1. V shed 4 bases, J shed 4 bases, and the junction held 8 bases outside the gene matches. Germline V gives CDR1 SGDLS, CDR2 YYNGEE. The CDR3 runs 16 residues. CDR3 protein: CASSPRGTGVYNEQFF. CDR3 bases: TGTGCCAGCAGCCCAAGGGGGACAGGGGTGTACAATGAGCAGTTCTTC.

J is TRBJ2-3 and V is TRBV5-6, with 7 bases that match TRBD2. CDR1 is SGHDT and CDR2 is YYEEEE in the germline V gene. This CDR3 has 15 residues. The V and J ends lost 0 bases and 2 bases, in that order; junction bases with no gene match: 3. CDR3 sequence reads: CASSLEGLYTDTQYF. DNA of the CDR3: TGTGCCAGCAGCTTGGAGGGACTATACACAGATACGCAGTATTTT.